A single sample is the source of the 29 T cell receptor beta chains below, sequenced in a study of blood T cell repertoires in COVID-19. Using immunoSEQ multiplex PCR, the repertoire was profiled, and TCRdb retains in-frame clones only, with some absent. The data contain fewer than 75,000 clones, around 86% of them singletons. Sequencing used peripheral blood. These receptors were taken from a man aged 50 or older with active COVID-19.

Note on this clone: Other DNA sequences of this sample code for an identical CDR3. The chain recombines TRBV6-2 or TRBV6-3 with TRBJ2-1; perhaps TRBD1 as D (5 bases). V lost 0 bases and J lost 3, with 9 bases in between. Per the germline V gene, CDR1 is MNHEY and CDR2 is SVGEGT. The CDR3 has 15 residues. The CDR3 loop is CASSYSGRDYNEQFF. In DNA form, the CDR3 reads TGTGCCAGCAGTTACTCGGGCAGGGACTACAATGAGCAGTTCTTC.

The chain uses TRBV29-1 and TRBJ2-1; 7 nucleotides match TRBD1. The trim removed 5 bases at V and 4 bases at J, leaving 8 bases unmatched. The CDR3 sequence is 14 residues long. CDR1 SQVTM and CDR2 ANQGSEA come from the germline V gene. CDR3: CSVTGQVTYNEQFF. The CDR3, as DNA: TGCAGCGTTACCGGACAGGTAACATACAATGAGCAGTTCTTC.

The V and J genes are TRBV4-2 and TRBJ1-4; TRBD1 is a possible D gene (5 bases). The V gene lost 2 bases and the J gene lost 8 bases, with 12 bases spanning the gap. The CDR3 has 14 amino acids. The germline gives CDR1 LGHNA, CDR2 YNFKEQ. DNA of the CDR3: TGTGCCAGCAGCCAAAGCCAGGGAGGGGAAAAACTGTTTTTT. It translates to CASSQSQGGEKLFF.

The rearrangement joins TRBV5-4 to TRBJ2-7, with 8 nucleotides matching TRBD1. Trimming took 4 bases from V and 6 from J; bases not matched to a gene: 12. The CDR3 is made up of 15 amino acids. Germline CDR1 reads SGHNT; CDR2 reads YYREEE (reference sequence). The CDR3 DNA is TGTGCCAGCAGCAAGGACAGGGCCCACCGTGGCGAGCAGTACTTC. Protein sequence: CASSKDRAHRGEQYF.

This clone occurred once. The chain links TRBV18 to TRBJ1-3, with TRBD1 identical over 8 bases. With 3 bases clipped from V and 2 bases from J, the junction kept 6 bases outside the gene matches. Germline V CDR1 and CDR2: KGHSH, LQKENI. The CDR3 has 16 residues. The CDR3 reads CASSPTVTGAGNTIYF. The CDR3 coding sequence is TGTGCCAGCTCACCTACCGTGACAGGGGCTGGAAACACCATATATTTT.

This clone was seen only a few times. This sequence joins TRBV2 and TRBJ1-3, with D perhaps matching TRBD1 (5 bases). V lost 3 bases and J lost 0, with 9 bases in between. The length of the CDR3 is 15 residues. Germline V gene data show CDR1 as SNHLY and CDR2 as FYNNEI. The CDR3 DNA sequence: TGTGCCAGCAGTGACGCAGACAGCTCTGGAAACACCATATATTTT. This codes for CASSDADSSGNTIYF.

The chain couples TRBV5-1 to TRBJ2-1; 11 bases match TRBD1. The germline CDR1 and CDR2 sequences are SGHRS and YFSETQ. The CDR3 covers 16 residues. Losses at the gene ends were 0 bases for V and 7 bases for J; bases not matched to a gene: 6. The CDR3 reads CASSLGTGGRDNEQFF. CDR3 DNA: TGCGCCAGCAGCTTGGGGACAGGGGGCAGGGATAATGAGCAGTTCTTC. Full variable domain (remainder filled in from reference TRBV5-1 and TRBJ2-1): KAGVTQTPRYLIKTRGQQVTLSCSPISGHRSVSWYQQTPGQGLQFLFEYFSETQRNKGNFPGRFSGRQFSNSRSEMNVSTLELGDSALYLCASSLGTGGRDNEQFFGPGTRLTVL.

The CDR3 protein is CASSQFQAHIKNIQYF. In nucleotides, the CDR3 is TGTGCCAGCAGCCAATTCCAGGCGCACATCAAAAACATTCAGTACTTC. V gene TRBV16 combines with J gene TRBJ2-4; no definite D call. The CDR3 extends over 16 amino acids. Trimming took off 1 base at V and 3 bases at J, with 13 bases between the two ends. The V gene's germline CDR1 is KGHSY and CDR2 FQNENV.

The chain uses TRBV6-4 and TRBJ2-1; 7 bases match TRBD2. Germline CDR1 and CDR2: MRHNA and SNTAGT. V lost 8 bases, J lost 0 bases, and 16 bases stayed unmatched. The CDR3 extends over 18 amino acids. The CDR3, as DNA: TGTGCCAGCTACCGGGGCGGGAGTAGTTTGAGCTCCTACAATGAGCAGTTCTTC. Its protein is CASYRGGSSLSSYNEQFF.

This clone was observed a single time. This sequence joins TRBV6-2 or TRBV6-3 and TRBJ2-1, with D perhaps TRBD1 (6 bases). Trimming took 5 bases from V and 0 from J, leaving 23 bases between them. The length of the CDR3 is 19 residues. Per germline, CDR1 MNHEY and CDR2 SVGEGT. For the CDR3, the DNA is TGTGCCAGCAGTCACCGGGACACGACTCTAATGAGCTCCTACAATGAGCAGTTCTTC. Protein: CASSHRDTTLMSSYNEQFF.

The chain employs TRBV28 and TRBJ2-3; 7 bases are a match to TRBD2. Germline V gene sequence: CDR1 MDHEN, CDR2 SYDVKM. The ends lost 4 bases at V and 0 bases at J; junction bases unmatched: 10. The CDR3 contains 17 residues. CDR3 amino acids: CASSWGLLAASTDTQYF. CDR3 in DNA: TGTGCCAGCAGTTGGGGACTCCTAGCGGCGAGCACAGATACGCAGTATTTT.

This chain joins TRBV9 and TRBJ1-4; 7 bases fit TRBD1. V dropped 3 bases and J dropped 5; count of bases not matched to a gene: 10. The CDR3 consists of 16 residues. Germline lookup yields CDR1 SGDLS and CDR2 YYNGEE. CDR3 sequence: CASSAAGGWANEKLFF. The CDR3, as DNA: TGTGCCAGCAGCGCTGCAGGGGGGTGGGCCAATGAAAAACTGTTTTTT.

V gene TRBV9 combines with J gene TRBJ2-7, with 10 bases identical to TRBD2. V shed 3 bases, J shed 3 bases, and the junction held 12 bases outside the gene matches. The CDR3 has 17 residues. Germline CDR1 SGDLS, CDR2 YYNGEE. The CDR3 is CASSDSPFSGRNYEQYF. CDR3 DNA: TGTGCCAGCAGCGACTCACCATTTAGCGGGAGGAACTACGAGCAGTACTTC.

V usage is TRBV15 and J usage is TRBJ2-7; TRBD1 is a possible D gene (6 bases). Per germline, CDR1 LNHNV and CDR2 YYDKDF (reference sequence). Trimming left V 1 base short and J 6 bases short, with 25 bases between. The CDR3 has 18 amino acids. The chain's CDR3 is CATSRAGLDRSLLGEQYF. The CDR3 DNA sequence: TGTGCCACCAGCAGAGCCGGGTTGGACAGAAGCCTTTTGGGCGAGCAGTACTTC.

This clone was counted a few times. The rearrangement links TRBV30 to TRBJ2-7; 8 nucleotides align to TRBD2. This CDR3 comprises 15 residues. With V trimmed by 2 bases and J by 0 bases, 6 bases remained unmatched. CDR1 GTSNPN and CDR2 SVGIG come from the germline V gene (reference sequence). The DNA of the CDR3 is TGTGCCTGGAGTCCCCAGCGGGGGACCTCCTACGAGCAGTACTTC. Protein sequence: CAWSPQRGTSYEQYF.

The chain uses TRBV2 and TRBJ1-2, with TRBD1 matching over 7 bases. Germline V gene sequence: CDR1 SNHLY, CDR2 FYNNEI. CDR3 length equals 14 residues. The ends lost 9 bases at V and 0 bases at J; junction bases unmatched: 7. This CDR3 is CARGAGTANYGYTF. Here the CDR3 DNA reads TGTGCCAGGGGAGCCGGGACAGCTAACTATGGCTACACCTTC.

The V and J genes are TRBV28 and TRBJ1-2; D not resolved. V lost 2 bases, J lost 4 bases, and 11 bases lay in between. This CDR3 contains 14 residues. Per the germline V gene, CDR1 is MDHEN and CDR2 is SYDVKM. The CDR3 region has the DNA TGTGCCAGCAGTTTACCGGGAGCGACCTATGGCTACACCTTC. This sequence encodes CASSLPGATYGYTF.

There are a few counts of this clone. The chain combines TRBV7-2 with TRBJ2-7; D perhaps matches TRBD2 (6 bases). Germline V gene sequence: CDR1 SGHTA, CDR2 FQGNSA. The CDR3 consists of 15 residues. V lost 5 bases, J lost 3 bases, and 17 bases lay in between. The CDR3 spells CASSPVLAGLYEQYF. In DNA form, the CDR3 reads TGTGCCAGCAGCCCTGTGCTGGCGGGACTCTACGAGCAGTACTTC.

This clone was counted a few times. The gene calls are TRBV7-2 and TRBJ1-3, with 9 bases lining up with TRBD1. The CDR3 runs 15 residues. The trim removed 5 bases at V and 4 bases at J, leaving 6 bases unmatched. CDR1 is SGHTA, CDR2 FQGNSA, per germline. The CDR3 loop reads CASSVGTGKGNTIYF. Written as DNA, the CDR3 is TGTGCCAGCAGCGTCGGGACAGGGAAAGGAAACACCATATATTTT.

CDR3 sequence (DNA): TGTGCCAGTTCTCTAGCGGGAGTAAACATTCAGTACTTC. It encodes CASSLAGVNIQYF. This chain connects TRBV3-1 (or the pseudogene TRBV3-2) to TRBJ2-4; 10 bases align to TRBD2. Germline V gene sequence: CDR1 LGHDT, CDR2 YNNKEL (reference sequence). J lost 6 bases, V lost 9 bases, and 5 bases had no gene match. This CDR3 spans 13 amino acids.

The V and J genes are TRBV2 and TRBJ2-6; weak D call: TRBD1 (6 bases). Deletions cut 7 bases from V and 3 bases from J, with 13 bases between. There are 15 residues in the CDR3. The germline V gene has CDR1 SNHLY and CDR2 FYNNEI. CDR3 sequence reads: CASTIQGGGANVLTF. Written as DNA, the CDR3 is TGTGCCAGCACTATACAGGGTGGTGGGGCCAACGTCCTGACTTTC.

The V and J genes are TRBV12-3 or TRBV12-4 and TRBJ2-5; D possibly corresponds to TRBD2 (5 bases). The CDR3 length is 11 residues. V was pared by 5 bases and J by 5 bases, with 6 bases between. CDR3: CASSRGETQYF. In DNA, the CDR3 is TGTGCCAGCAGTAGAGGGGAGACCCAGTACTTC.

The V gene is TRBV28, the J gene TRBJ1-2; 7 bases map to TRBD1. CDR1 is MDHEN and CDR2 is SYDVKM in the germline V gene. The length of the CDR3 is 16 residues. The V segment lost 10 bases and the J segment 0 bases; nucleotides outside the gene matches: 14. The chain's CDR3 is CATEARGTASNYGYTF. The CDR3 region has the DNA TGTGCCACGGAGGCTCGGGGGACAGCTTCTAACTATGGCTACACCTTC.

The chain joins TRBV7-3 to TRBJ2-7; TRBD1 agrees at 10 bases. The CDR3 length is 15 residues. Germline CDR1 and CDR2: SGHTA and FQGTGA. The V and J ends lost 0 bases and 4 bases, in that order; junction bases with no gene match: 3. The CDR3 nucleotides are TGTGCCAGCAGCTTAACGGGGACAGGGGCGTACGAGCAGTACTTC. Its translation is CASSLTGTGAYEQYF.

The J gene is TRBJ2-1, the V gene TRBV5-6, with 9 bases that match TRBD2. J lost 3 bases, V lost 0 bases, and 4 bases had no gene match. The germline CDR1 and CDR2 sequences are SGHDT and YYEEEE. The length of the CDR3 is 16 residues. This CDR3 is CASSLDSGRIYNEQFF. CDR3 bases: TGTGCCAGCAGCTTGGACAGCGGGAGGATCTACAATGAGCAGTTCTTC.

V is TRBV11-2 and J is TRBJ2-5, with 8 bases fitting TRBD2. The CDR3 has 16 residues. In germline, CDR1 is SGHAT, CDR2 FQNNGV. The trim removed 5 bases at V and 0 bases at J, leaving 8 bases unmatched. In DNA, the CDR3 is TGTGCCAGCAGCCCTACTAGCGGACCGTACCAAGAGACCCAGTACTTC. As protein: CASSPTSGPYQETQYF.

The chain joins TRBV7-2 to TRBJ1-1, with 11 bases aligning to TRBD1. Germline lookup yields CDR1 SGHTA and CDR2 FQGNSA. The CDR3 length is 15 residues. The V segment lost 0 bases and the J segment 6 bases; nucleotides outside the gene matches: 3. The CDR3 loop reads CASSLAPGQGAEAFF. In nucleotides, the CDR3 is TGTGCCAGCAGCTTAGCCCCGGGACAGGGGGCTGAAGCTTTCTTT.

The V gene is TRBV5-1, the J gene TRBJ1-1; TRBD1 matches at 11 bases. Germline CDR1 and CDR2: SGHRS and YFSETQ. The CDR3 loop spans 17 amino acids. Losses at the gene ends were 3 bases for V and 4 bases for J; bases not matched to a gene: 11. This CDR3 reads CASSSRTGGGVGTEAFF. Here the CDR3 DNA reads TGCGCCAGCAGCTCAAGGACAGGGGGCGGTGTAGGCACTGAAGCTTTCTTT.

This clone was picked up a small number of times. V usage is TRBV27 and J usage is TRBJ2-3; D perhaps matches TRBD1 (6 bases). The CDR3 loop spans 14 amino acids. The germline gives CDR1 MNHEY, CDR2 SMNVEV (reference sequence). Trimming removed 4 bases from V and 4 bases from J, with 12 bases in between. This CDR3 is CASSYRDTSDTQYF. As DNA, the CDR3 is TGTGCCAGCAGTTACCGGGACACCTCAGATACGCAGTATTTT.